This entry lists 6 T cell receptor beta chains sequenced from one sample in a study of human T cells and chemical hapten exposure. Regarding time point: pre-sensitization, week 0. The treatment: therapeutic diphenylcyclopropenone sensitization with weekly scalp DPC. TCRdb itself ran the RACE reads through MiXCR, one entry per CDR3 protein. The sample yields 120,000 or so distinct CDR3 sequences, 13% seen once. The sequenced sample was whole blood, obtained in connection with sensitization to the hapten diphenylcyclopropenone (DPC). The receptors were sampled from a woman aged 18-30 years with alopecia areata. Some clones in this sample may be carry-over from other donors' samples.

J is TRBJ2-7 and V is TRBV7-9, with a possible D match to TRBD1 (6 bases). V was pared by 2 bases and J by 3 bases, with 11 bases between. There are 14 residues in the CDR3. Germline lookup yields CDR1 SEHNR and CDR2 FQNEAQ (reference sequence). CDR3 bases: TGTGCCAGCAGCTTACACAGGGCGGGCTACGAGCAGTACTTC. It specifies CASSLHRAGYEQYF.

This sequence joins TRBV7-8 and TRBJ1-1; D is undetermined. V was clipped by 6 bases and J by 5 bases, with 16 bases between them. The CDR3 runs to 14 residues. Germline V gives CDR1 SGHVS, CDR2 FQNEAQ. The CDR3 reads CASSQIDLQTEAFF. DNA of the CDR3: TGTGCCAGCAGTCAAATCGACTTACAGACTGAAGCTTTCTTT.

This clonotype has at least ten counts. The chain joins TRBV30 to TRBJ2-1; tentative D call: TRBD2 (5 bases). This CDR3 contains 16 residues. With 0 bases removed from V and 0 bases from J, the gap between germline ends came to 12 bases. Germline CDR1 reads GTSNPN; CDR2 reads SVGIG (reference sequence). This CDR3 reads CAWSVRRMSSYNEQFF. The DNA for the CDR3 is TGTGCCTGGAGTGTACGGAGGATGAGCTCCTACAATGAGCAGTTCTTC.

This clonotype came up many times. J is TRBJ1-2 and V is TRBV27, with D perhaps matching TRBD1 (5 bases). Trimming shortened V by 5 bases and J by 4 bases, and 14 bases separated the two germline ends. Germline CDR1 and CDR2: MNHEY and SMNVEV (reference sequence). The CDR3 has 14 amino acids. CDR3 DNA: TGTGCCAGCAGTCGTGCGGCACAGGCCTATGGCTACACCTTC. As protein: CASSRAAQAYGYTF.

The chain links TRBV6-2 or TRBV6-3 to TRBJ1-2; D remains unclear. Between the trimmed V and J ends, which lost 6 bases and 8 bases, there was a span of 22 bases. This CDR3 has 15 amino acids. Germline CDR1 and CDR2: MNHEY and SVGEGT. CDR3 sequence: CASSPMVDGPLGYTF. CDR3 bases: TGTGCCAGCAGCCCCATGGTGGACGGACCATTGGGCTACACCTTC.

This clonotype was seen only a few times. V is TRBV19 and J is TRBJ2-3; 8 bases agree with TRBD2. This CDR3 has 17 residues. V trimming: 3 bases; J trimming: 2 bases; junction bases outside the gene matches: 10. Germline V gene sequence: CDR1 LNHDA, CDR2 SQIVND (reference sequence). The CDR3 sequence: CASSIAPGRGDTDTQYF. The CDR3 DNA is TGTGCCAGTAGTATCGCGCCCGGGAGGGGGGACACAGATACGCAGTATTTT. The entire variable domain, with the rest obtained from reference TRBV19 and TRBJ2-3, is as follows: DGGITQSPKYLFRKEGQNVTLSCEQNLNHDAMYWYRQDPGQGLRLIYYSQIVNDFQKGDIAEGYSVSREKKESFPLTVTSAQKNPTAFYLCASSIAPGRGDTDTQYFGPGTRLTVL.